A selection of T cell receptor beta chains follows, all from one sample in a study of blood T cell repertoires in COVID-19. TCRdb's table, derived via immunoSEQ multiplex PCR, lists solely in-frame clones and lacks some. The sample consists of approximately 58,000 clones, 77% of them appearing once. The sample was peripheral blood. All receptors derive from a man aged 70-80 years with active or convalescent COVID-19. Both conserved end residues are part of each CDR3. D genes are given only for firm matches. Clone size is not always given. Where it is, it says once, few, many or a class for expanded clones.

clone_size j_call v_call d_call cdr3_aa cdr3_nt
- TRBJ2-2 TRBV7-9 TRBD2 CATATGTSVFRELFF TGTGCCACCGCCACCGGGACTAGCGTTTTCCGCGAGCTGTTTTTT
- TRBJ1-5 TRBV30 - CAWSATVRGQPQHF TGTGCCTGGAGTGCGACAGTCCGGGGGCAGCCCCAGCATTTT
- TRBJ2-2 TRBV28 TRBD2 CASSVRLAGSNTGELFF TGTGCCAGCAGTGTTCGACTAGCGGGGAGCAACACCGGGGAGCTGTTTTTT
- TRBJ1-1 TRBV5-4 TRBD1 CASSRGQGVTNTEAFF TGTGCCAGCAGCCGGGGACAGGGGGTCACGAACACTGAAGCTTTCTTT
- TRBJ1-2 TRBV30 - CAWSVFAAINYGYTF TGTGCCTGGAGTGTCTTCGCAGCGATTAACTATGGCTACACCTTC
few TRBJ2-7 TRBV29-1 TRBD1 CSAGTGGYEQYF TGCAGCGCCGGGACAGGGGGCTACGAGCAGTACTTC
- TRBJ2-4 TRBV27 TRBD1 CASSPGQGDIQYF TGTGCCAGCAGTCCTGGACAGGGGGACATTCAGTACTTC
- TRBJ2-5 TRBV18 - CASCLQLAETQYF TGTGCCAGCTGTCTCCAACTAGCAGAGACCCAGTACTTC
once TRBJ1-2 TRBV6-5 - CASSSPRDIYGYTF TGTGCCAGCAGTTCCCCCAGAGACATCTATGGCTACACCTTC
- TRBJ1-1 TRBV6-2/TRBV6-3 TRBD1 CASSSPRTGRNTEAFF TGTGCCAGCAGTTCCCCACGGACAGGACGGAACACTGAAGCTTTCTTT
- TRBJ2-2 TRBV27 - CASKPGQANTGELFF TGTGCCAGCAAACCGGGACAAGCGAACACCGGGGAGCTGTTTTTT
once TRBJ2-1 TRBV27 - CASSLRGRSSYNEQFF TGTGCCAGCAGTTTAAGGGGTCGGAGCTCCTACAATGAGCAGTTCTTC
- TRBJ2-7 TRBV19 TRBD1 CASSINRGREQYF TGTGCCAGTAGTATAAACAGGGGGCGAGAGCAGTACTTC
few TRBJ2-3 TRBV7-3 - CASSLTRVQSSGTQYF TGTGCCAGCAGCTTAACGCGTGTCCAGTCCTCGGGTACGCAGTATTTT
- TRBJ1-2 TRBV11-3 TRBD1 CASSYLPTGTGGYTF TGTGCCAGCAGCTACCTACCGACAGGGACGGGCGGCTACACCTTC
- TRBJ2-7 TRBV3-1/TRBV3-2 TRBD1 CASSQTFGTGVEQYF TGTGCCAGCAGCCAAACCTTTGGGACAGGGGTCGAGCAGTACTTC
- TRBJ2-3 TRBV11-3 - CASSSIDTQYF TGTGCCAGCAGCTCAATAGATACGCAGTATTTT
- TRBJ1-6 TRBV18 TRBD1 CASSPQGANSPLHF TGTGCCAGCTCCCCACAGGGGGCGAATTCACCCCTCCACTTT
- TRBJ2-1 TRBV19 TRBD2 CASSIVSGAYNEQFF TGTGCCAGTAGTATAGTGAGCGGGGCCTACAATGAGCAGTTCTTC
few TRBJ1-1 TRBV6-5 - CASSHQGRVTEAFF TGTGCCAGCAGCCACCAGGGGAGAGTGACTGAAGCTTTCTTT
- TRBJ2-3 TRBV13 - CASSQLMDTQYF TGTGCCAGCAGCCAACTCATGGATACGCAGTATTTT
- TRBJ2-3 TRBV5-4 TRBD1 CASSLDRGADTQYF TGTGCCAGCAGCCTGGACAGGGGCGCGGATACGCAGTATTTT
- TRBJ1-3 TRBV19 - CASRPIAGNTIYF TGTGCCAGTAGACCTATAGCTGGAAACACCATATATTTT
- TRBJ1-6 TRBV12-3/TRBV12-4 TRBD1 CASGTGVSSPLHF TGTGCCAGCGGGACAGGGGTAAGCTCACCCCTCCACTTT
- TRBJ1-4 TRBV28 TRBD1 CASSIYPGQGVKLFF TGTGCCAGCAGTATATACCCGGGACAGGGCGTAAAACTGTTTTTT
few TRBJ2-3 TRBV7-2 - CASSLSRVGTDTQYF TGTGCCAGCAGCTTGTCGCGGGTTGGCACAGATACGCAGTATTTT
- TRBJ1-2 TRBV6-5 - CASRAGQLANYGYTF TGTGCCAGCAGAGCAGGACAGCTTGCTAACTATGGCTACACCTTC
- TRBJ2-1 TRBV19 TRBD2 CASNTNRAGDPYNEQFF TGTGCCAGTAACACTAACCGAGCGGGAGACCCCTACAATGAGCAGTTCTTC
- TRBJ1-1 TRBV12-5 - CASGLSPGMRFMNTEAFF TGTGCTAGTGGTTTGAGTCCAGGGATGAGATTCATGAACACTGAAGCTTTCTTT
- TRBJ2-2 TRBV27 - CASTGRGNTGELFF TGTGCCAGCACAGGCAGGGGAAACACCGGGGAGCTGTTTTTT
once TRBJ2-7 TRBV4-3 - CASSQDRGLNPYEQYF TGCGCCAGCAGCCAAGATAGGGGACTGAACCCCTACGAGCAGTACTTC
- TRBJ2-3 TRBV11-3 TRBD2 CASSFKGAGGRTDTQYF TGTGCCAGCAGCTTCAAGGGAGCGGGGGGACGCACAGATACGCAGTATTTT
- TRBJ1-2 TRBV6-5 TRBD1 CASSQTTGAYGYTF TGTGCCAGCAGCCAAACGACAGGGGCCTATGGCTACACCTTC
- TRBJ1-1 TRBV18 - CASSPRQSMNTEAFF TGTGCCAGCTCACCGCGACAGAGCATGAACACTGAAGCTTTCTTT
- TRBJ2-3 TRBV9 TRBD2 CASNEGGTTDTQYF TGTGCCAGCAATGAGGGAGGGACCACAGATACGCAGTATTTT
- TRBJ1-2 TRBV28 TRBD1 CASITTRTGGYTF TGTGCCAGCATCACTACCAGGACAGGCGGCTACACCTTC
- TRBJ2-1 TRBV12-5 TRBD2 CASGLPRLAAYNEQFF TGTGCTAGTGGTTTGCCCCGACTAGCTGCCTACAATGAGCAGTTCTTC
- TRBJ1-1 TRBV28 - CASSNTGTNTEAFF TGTGCCAGCAGTAACACAGGGACGAACACTGAAGCTTTCTTT
- TRBJ1-1 TRBV18 TRBD1 CASSPHGGQGNTEAFF TGTGCCAGCTCACCACACGGGGGACAGGGGAACACTGAAGCTTTCTTT
- TRBJ1-1 TRBV25-1 - CASSEPGAETEAFF TGTGCCAGCAGTGAACCAGGGGCTGAAACTGAAGCTTTCTTT
few TRBJ2-1 TRBV13 - CASSSYSGAYNEQFF TGTGCCAGCAGCTCCTACTCCGGGGCCTACAATGAGCAGTTCTTC
- TRBJ2-5 TRBV7-2 TRBD2 CASSYRWGGETQYF TGTGCCAGCAGCTATAGATGGGGGGGGGAGACCCAGTACTTC
- TRBJ1-2 TRBV12-3/TRBV12-4 TRBD1 CASSSDRVYGYTF TGTGCCAGCAGTTCGGACAGGGTCTATGGCTACACCTTC
- TRBJ2-1 TRBV4-2 TRBD2 CASSTMTSGGLRRISEQFF TGTGCCAGCAGCACGATGACTAGCGGGGGCCTCCGAAGAATCTCTGAGCAGTTCTTC
- TRBJ1-1 TRBV7-9 - CASRKGGTMNTEAFF TGTGCCAGCAGGAAAGGGGGTACGATGAACACTGAAGCTTTCTTT
- TRBJ1-2 TRBV6-5 TRBD1 CASSYGTDYGYTF TGTGCCAGCAGTTACGGGACAGACTATGGCTACACCTTC
few TRBJ2-1 TRBV27 TRBD2 CASSFRAGNYNEQFF TGTGCCAGCAGTTTCCGAGCGGGGAACTACAATGAGCAGTTCTTC
- TRBJ2-3 TRBV11-3 TRBD2 CASSLAGTSGTDTQYF TGTGCCAGCAGCTTAGCCGGGACTAGCGGTACAGATACGCAGTATTTT
- TRBJ2-5 TRBV12-5 - CASGFSPQGETQYF TGTGCTAGTGGTTTTTCGCCCCAGGGAGAGACCCAGTACTTC
- TRBJ2-5 TRBV25-1 - CATQRAGLYQETQYF TGTGCCACCCAGAGGGCGGGACTGTACCAAGAGACCCAGTACTTC
- TRBJ2-1 TRBV28 - CASSLRGGNLNEQFF TGTGCCAGCAGTTTAAGGGGGGGGAACCTCAATGAGCAGTTCTTC
- TRBJ1-3 TRBV6-5 TRBD1 CASNAQGEGNTIYF TGTGCCAGCAACGCCCAGGGGGAGGGAAACACCATATATTTT
- TRBJ2-5 TRBV28 - CASSSFTSGETQYF TGTGCCAGCAGTTCCTTCACTAGTGGGGAGACCCAGTACTTC
- TRBJ2-3 TRBV7-3 TRBD2 CASSFTAGAPRYTQYF TGTGCCAGCAGCTTCACAGCGGGAGCCCCTCGGTATACGCAGTATTTT
- TRBJ1-5 TRBV28 - CASSAGNQPQHF TGTGCCAGCAGTGCAGGTAATCAGCCCCAGCATTTT
- TRBJ2-5 TRBV11-3 - CASSLDSRDGQGKTQYF TGTGCCAGCAGCTTAGATTCGCGAGACGGCCAGGGAAAGACCCAGTACTTC